What follows are 2 T cell receptor beta chains derived from one specimen sequenced in a study of T-cell memory formation after mild COVID-19. TCRdb used MiXCR to reprocess the 5' RACE reads, holding one entry per CDR3 protein. Among around 300,000 distinct CDR3 sequences listed, approximately 15% were seen once. Sequencing was carried out using PBMCs or a T cell subset sorted from them (not recorded which). Receptors originate from a man aged 18 to 35 who had mild COVID-19 (a few samples of this study predate the infection). Cell type and time point are not known.

This clonotype has more than one count but fewer than ten. The chain combines TRBV11-2 with TRBJ2-5, with 14 positions matching TRBD2. The CDR3 length is 16 residues. CDR1 is SGHAT, CDR2 FQNNGV, per germline. V shed 3 bases, J shed 6 bases, and the junction held 6 bases outside the gene matches. The CDR3 reads CASSFTGTSGGKTQYF. As DNA, the CDR3 is TGTGCCAGCAGCTTTACCGGGACTAGCGGGGGAAAGACCCAGTACTTC.

The table lists this clonotype with a few counts. CDR3 sequence: CASGQGGGSNQPQHF. CDR3 sequence (DNA): TGTGCCAGCGGACAGGGGGGTGGTAGCAATCAGCCCCAGCATTTT. V and J are TRBV6-5 and TRBJ1-5, with 10 bases identical to TRBD1. V was pared by 8 bases and J by 0 bases, with 4 bases of the junction left unmatched. The germline CDR1 and CDR2 sequences are MNHEY and SVGAGI. The CDR3 length is 15 residues.